The clone carrying this T cell receptor beta chain has only a few counts. Its target is not known. The data originate from a study of beta chain features in type 1 diabetes. Overall study findings and caveats: TCRB CDR3 length was moderately but significantly reduced in all four CD4+ subsets of Type 1 diabetes patients.

V was clipped by 0 bases and J by 1 base, with 17 bases between them. The CDR3 has 18 amino acids. Germline CDR1 and CDR2: LNHNV and YYDKDF (reference sequence). Reverse transcribing all isolated RNA meant expressed TCRB transcripts were sequenced. TCRdb keeps only in-frame clones here, not all; method: immunoSEQ multiplex PCR. The table has some 150,000 clones, 10% to 15% seen once. What was sequenced was central memory CD4+ T cells from blood. The J gene is TRBJ2-3, the V gene TRBV15; tentative D call: TRBD1 (5 bases). The sequence came from a man between 18 and 29 years old with type 1 diabetes. CDR3 sequence: CATSRDFRAGSGTDTQYF. CDR3 nucleotide sequence: TGTGCCACCAGCAGAGATTTCCGGGCAGGGTCAGGCACAGATACGCAGTATTTT.